A selection of T cell receptor beta chains follows, all from one sample in a study of control samples from healthy donors and cancer patients. The protocol was immunoSEQ multiplex PCR, while the TCRdb copy is restricted to in-frame clones and leaves out a portion. The table includes about 170,000 clones, 91% detected once. The sequenced sample was blood. The source is a woman aged 25 to 39 in good health. Both conserved end residues are part of each CDR3. The D gene is left open where the match is weak.

TRBV28,TRBD1,TRBJ2-3,CASSLGGTGREDTQYF
TRBV6-1,TRBD1,TRBJ1-4,CASSEYRGRGNEKLFF
TRBV5-4,TRBD2,TRBJ2-3,CASSFAGGRTDTQYF
TRBV12-3/TRBV12-4,NA,TRBJ2-3,CASSLQYTQYF
TRBV7-2,NA,TRBJ1-4,CASSLGRGGEKLFF
TRBV19,NA,TRBJ1-6,CASSIGSSYNSPLHF
TRBV28,NA,TRBJ1-6,CASSPGTANSPLHF
TRBV6-5,TRBD2,TRBJ2-1,CASSYEGTSGRNEQFF
TRBV3-1/TRBV3-2,NA,TRBJ2-7,CASSQDHSAGEQYF
TRBV9,TRBD2,TRBJ2-7,CASSVGPSGSSYEQYF
TRBV28,NA,TRBJ1-6,CASSLSLVRDGLNSPLHF
TRBV16,NA,TRBJ1-5,CASSQQGNQPQHF
TRBV3-1/TRBV3-2,TRBD1,TRBJ1-4,CASSKTGNEKLFF
TRBV6-1,TRBD1,TRBJ2-5,CASSEMTGALQETQYF
TRBV10-2,TRBD1,TRBJ1-2,CASSRDSNYGYTF
TRBV7-2,NA,TRBJ2-1,CASSLAESYNEQFF